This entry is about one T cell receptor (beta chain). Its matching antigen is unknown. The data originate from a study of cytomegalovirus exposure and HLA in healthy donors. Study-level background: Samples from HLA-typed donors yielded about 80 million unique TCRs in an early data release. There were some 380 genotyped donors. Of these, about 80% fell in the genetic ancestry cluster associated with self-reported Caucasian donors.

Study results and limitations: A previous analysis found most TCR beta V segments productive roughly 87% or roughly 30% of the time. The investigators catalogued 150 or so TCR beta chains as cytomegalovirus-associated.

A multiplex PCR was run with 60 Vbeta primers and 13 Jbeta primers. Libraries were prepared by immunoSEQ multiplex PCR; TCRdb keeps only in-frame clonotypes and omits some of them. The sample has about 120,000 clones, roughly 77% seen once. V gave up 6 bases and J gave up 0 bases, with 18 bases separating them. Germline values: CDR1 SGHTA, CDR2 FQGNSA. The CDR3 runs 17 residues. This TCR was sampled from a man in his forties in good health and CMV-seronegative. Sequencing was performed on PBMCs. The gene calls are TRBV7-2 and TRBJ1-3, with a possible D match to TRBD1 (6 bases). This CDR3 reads CASSSGQGPFSGNTIYF. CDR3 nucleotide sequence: TGTGCCAGCAGTTCGGGGCAGGGGCCCTTCTCTGGAAACACCATATATTTT.